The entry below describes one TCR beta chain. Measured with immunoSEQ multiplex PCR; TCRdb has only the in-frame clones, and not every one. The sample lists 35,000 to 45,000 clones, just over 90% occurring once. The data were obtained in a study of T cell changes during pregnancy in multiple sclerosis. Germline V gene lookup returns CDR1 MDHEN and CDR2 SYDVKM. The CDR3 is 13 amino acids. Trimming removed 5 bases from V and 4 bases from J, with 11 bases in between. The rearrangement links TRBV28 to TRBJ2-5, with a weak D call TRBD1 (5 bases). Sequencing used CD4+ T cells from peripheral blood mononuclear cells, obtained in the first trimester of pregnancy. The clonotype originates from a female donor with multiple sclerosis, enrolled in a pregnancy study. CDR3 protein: CASSGSRVETQYF. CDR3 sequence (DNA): TGTGCCAGCAGTGGAAGCAGGGTAGAGACCCAGTACTTC.